This T cell receptor (beta chain) was obtained from a study of T cells in Graves' hyperthyroidism and ophthalmopathy. Per germline, CDR1 SNHLY and CDR2 FYNNEI. This CDR3 comprises 13 residues. V lost 2 bases, J lost 5 bases, and 9 bases lay in between. The blood was taken when hyperthyroidism was first diagnosed, before any ophthalmopathy symptoms showed up. RNA transcripts provided the source from which TCR beta CDR3 regions were amplified. The HTBI primer set served for first-round RT-PCR of the TCR CDR3. MiXCR, run by TCRdb on the multiplex PCR reads, gives a single entry per CDR3 protein. The table lists about 270,000 distinct CDR3 sequences, approximately 16% of them singletons, with more than 30% in the top ten. This clonotype occurred many times. The antigen remains undetermined. Study results and limitations: The model identified upcoming ophthalmopathy a median approximately six months ahead of onset.

The V and J genes are TRBV2 and TRBJ2-5; D gene unclear. Specimen: blood. This receptor was identified in a woman aged 50 to 65 with Graves' hyperthyroidism that later progressed to Graves' ophthalmopathy. The CDR3 DNA follows: TGTGCCAGCAGTGAATCGCCTCCCGAGACCCAGTACTTC. It yields the protein CASSESPPETQYF.